The clone carrying this T cell receptor (beta chain) was observed many times. Its antigen is as yet unknown. The record originates from a study of T cells in Graves' hyperthyroidism and ophthalmopathy. General study points: The majority of expanded thyroid clonotypes above 0.001 also appeared in blood.

Germline assignment: CDR1 MDHEN and CDR2 SYDVKM. Trimming removed 1 base from V and 4 bases from J, with 14 bases in between. The CDR3 loop spans 15 amino acids. Recently diagnosed hyperthyroidism of less than 2 months' duration affected patients aged 18 to 65. RNA transcripts provided the source from which TCR beta CDR3 regions were amplified. HTBI primers were employed in a first-round RT-PCR of the TCR CDR3. From the multiplex PCR reads, TCRdb called clonotypes with MiXCR, one entry per CDR3 protein. Of some 400,000 distinct CDR3 sequences detected, approximately 15% appear once; the ten largest clones hold roughly 11%.

The sequencing input was blood. The source is a woman aged 55-69 years with Graves' hyperthyroidism. The genes are TRBV28 and TRBJ2-7; a weak D match, TRBD2 (6 bases). CDR3 residues: CASSLLGSGVYEQYF. The CDR3 nucleotides are TGTGCCAGCAGTTTATTAGGGTCGGGAGTGTACGAGCAGTACTTC.